One sample yielded the 19 T cell receptor beta chains listed below, sequenced in a study of cytomegalovirus exposure and HLA in healthy donors. Both 60 Vbeta primers and 13 Jbeta primers went into the PCR. Generated by immunoSEQ multiplex PCR, the TCRdb table keeps only in-frame clones and is missing some. Of fewer than 250,000 clones in the sample, almost 75% are singletons; the top ten hold 3% to 3.5%. The sample comprised PBMCs. The receptor set was obtained from a woman aged 25 to 39 in good health and CMV-seropositive.

The chain couples TRBV28 to TRBJ2-7, with 11 bases that match TRBD2. This CDR3 has 13 residues. V dropped 6 bases and J dropped 7; count of bases not matched to a gene: 5. The germline gives CDR1 MDHEN, CDR2 SYDVKM. In nucleotides, the CDR3 is TGTGCCAGCAGGACTAGCGGGACGCATGAGCAGTACTTC. Translation: CASRTSGTHEQYF.

The rearrangement joins TRBV5-1 to TRBJ2-7; 12 positions match TRBD2. The CDR3 is 15 amino acids. CDR1 is SGHRS, CDR2 YFSETQ, per germline. J was trimmed by 5 bases and V by 4 bases; bases with no gene match: 7. CDR3 sequence reads: CASSAWTSGKNEQYF. Written as DNA, the CDR3 is TGCGCCAGCAGCGCGTGGACTAGCGGGAAGAACGAGCAGTACTTC.

The chain uses TRBV20-1 and TRBJ2-1; D remains ambiguous. The V gene's germline CDR1 is DFQATT and CDR2 SNEGSKA (reference sequence). The CDR3 is 11 amino acids. The V gene lost 3 bases and the J gene lost 6 bases, with 6 bases spanning the gap. DNA for the CDR3: TGCAGTGCTAGGGGCACCAATGAGCAGTTCTTC. Its translation is CSARGTNEQFF.

The sample holds a few counts of this clone. The chain joins TRBV28 to TRBJ2-1, with 8 bases lining up with TRBD1. Germline trimming cut 5 bases from V and 4 bases from J; bases unmatched to any gene: 4. The CDR3 is 14 amino acids. Germline CDR1 reads MDHEN; CDR2 reads SYDVKM. CDR3 bases: TGTGCCAGCAGTCTGGGACAGGAATACAATGAGCAGTTCTTC. It yields the protein CASSLGQEYNEQFF.

The V gene is TRBV10-1, the J gene TRBJ2-7; D possibly corresponds to TRBD1 (6 bases). Germline V lookup: CDR1 WNHNN, CDR2 SYGVQD (reference sequence). Trimming pared 2 bases from V and 2 bases from J, leaving 10 bases between. CDR3 size: 14 residues. DNA for the CDR3: TGCGCCAGCAGTGAGCAGGACAGCGCCTACGAGCAGTACTTC. Its translation: CASSEQDSAYEQYF.

This clone was found once. The J gene is TRBJ1-1, the V gene TRBV5-1, with 12 bases matching TRBD1. Germline trimming cut 0 bases from V and 5 bases from J; bases unmatched to any gene: 11. Germline V CDR1 and CDR2: SGHRS, YFSETQ. The CDR3 spans 18 residues. Here the CDR3 reads CASSLEGGQGAVWTEAFF. The CDR3, as DNA: TGCGCCAGCAGCTTGGAGGGGGGACAGGGGGCGGTGTGGACTGAAGCTTTCTTT.

The chain has TRBV28 and TRBJ2-1; TRBD1 matches 10 bases. Germline CDR1 and CDR2: MDHEN and SYDVKM. CDR3 length equals 17 residues. V was clipped by 9 bases and J by 5 bases; unmatched bases: 16. The CDR3 is CARNGQGVREGHNEQFF. DNA of the CDR3: TGTGCCAGAAACGGACAGGGGGTGAGGGAGGGACACAATGAGCAGTTCTTC.

In its sample, this clone was seen once. The V and J genes are TRBV4-2 and TRBJ1-2, with TRBD1 matching 7 bases. The CDR3 length is 16 residues. V shed 4 bases, J shed 4 bases, and the junction held 12 bases outside the gene matches. CDR1 and CDR2 from the germline V gene are LGHNA and YNFKEQ. The CDR3 loop reads CASSPDLTGRIYGYTF. DNA for the CDR3: TGTGCCAGCAGCCCCGACCTGACAGGGAGGATCTATGGCTACACCTTC.

The chain couples TRBV5-4 to TRBJ1-1; D is unresolved. The CDR3 sequence is 15 residues long. Germline V gives CDR1 SGHNT, CDR2 YYREEE (reference sequence). Trimming took 4 bases from V and 3 from J, leaving 16 bases between them. CDR3 residues: CASSRTSTGDTEAFF. For the CDR3, the DNA is TGTGCCAGCAGCAGAACTTCGACCGGGGACACTGAAGCTTTCTTT.

This chain links TRBV27 with TRBJ1-2; TRBD1 might be the D (6 bases). Germline V lookup: CDR1 MNHEY, CDR2 SMNVEV (reference sequence). V gave up 2 bases and J gave up 0 bases, with 10 bases separating them. CDR3 length: 15 amino acids. This CDR3 reads CASSLRQGTNYGYTF. The CDR3 nucleotides read TGTGCCAGCAGTTTAAGGCAGGGGACTAACTATGGCTACACCTTC.

The chain joins TRBV19 to TRBJ2-1, with TRBD2 as a possible D gene (6 bases). This CDR3 is 14 amino acids long. V was pared by 7 bases and J by 0 bases, with 10 bases between. Germline V gives CDR1 LNHDA, CDR2 SQIVND (reference sequence). Written as DNA, the CDR3 is TGTGCCAGTAAGGAGGGACTCTCCTACAATGAGCAGTTCTTC. This translates into CASKEGLSYNEQFF.

The genes are TRBV28 and TRBJ2-7; no reliable D call. Germline assignment: CDR1 MDHEN and CDR2 SYDVKM. This CDR3 has 12 amino acids. Trimming took 2 bases from V and 2 from J, leaving 4 bases between them. The CDR3 sequence is CASSLTAYEQYF. Here the CDR3 DNA reads TGTGCCAGCAGTTTAACAGCCTACGAGCAGTACTTC.

The rearrangement links TRBV9 to TRBJ2-1; TRBD2 matches at 11 bases. V lost 0 bases and J lost 10; bases outside the gene matches: 9. The CDR3 extends over 16 amino acids. Per the germline V gene, CDR1 is SGDLS and CDR2 is YYNGEE. The CDR3 is CASSVGLAGGPGEQFF. In DNA form, the CDR3 reads TGTGCCAGCAGCGTAGGTTTAGCGGGAGGGCCCGGGGAGCAGTTCTTC.

This clone was recorded once. The chain carries TRBV6-5 and TRBJ2-7; no clear D. The CDR3 is 12 residues long. The germline V gene encodes CDR1 MNHEY and CDR2 SVGAGI. V lost 5 bases to trimming and J lost 6 bases, with 11 bases between them. The CDR3: CASSPRRGEQYF. The CDR3 region has the DNA TGTGCCAGCAGTCCCAGGCGTGGCGAGCAGTACTTC.

The chain joins TRBV28 to TRBJ2-3; D unresolved. Germline lookup yields CDR1 MDHEN and CDR2 SYDVKM. The CDR3 has 11 residues. V dropped 7 bases and J dropped 5 bases, with 7 bases sitting between them. The CDR3 region is CASILGDTQYF. The CDR3 DNA sequence: TGTGCCAGCATCCTAGGAGATACGCAGTATTTT.

The chain employs TRBV5-1 and TRBJ2-7, with TRBD1 matching over 9 bases. The CDR3 sequence is 14 residues long. The V gene end was trimmed by 3 bases and the J gene end by 2 bases; junction bases not matched to a gene: 3. CDR1 is SGHRS and CDR2 is YFSETQ in the germline V gene. The CDR3 coding sequence is TGCGCCAGCAGCTACGGGACAGGGACCTACGAGCAGTACTTC. Amino acids: CASSYGTGTYEQYF.

The gene calls are TRBV2 and TRBJ2-1; unclear D gene. Germline V gives CDR1 SNHLY, CDR2 FYNNEI. CDR3 length: 13 amino acids. V dropped 5 bases and J dropped 7 bases, with 12 bases sitting between them. The CDR3 DNA sequence: TGTGCCAGCAGTCCCTTTCTACTTAATGAGCAGTTCTTC. Translation: CASSPFLLNEQFF. The full variable domain, its missing parts supplied by reference TRBV2 and TRBJ2-1, is EPEVTQTPSHQVTQMGQEVILRCVPISNHLYFYWYRQILGQKVEFLVSFYNNEISEKSEIFDDQFSVERPDGSNFTLKIRSTKLEDSAMYFCASSPFLLNEQFFGPGTRLTVL.

This sequence joins TRBV5-6 and TRBJ2-5; the D gene is possibly TRBD1 (5 bases). The J call may be in error: the DNA end matches TRBJ2-7 better. CDR3 length: 13 amino acids. CDR1 SGHDT and CDR2 YYEEEE come from the germline V gene. The DNA for the CDR3 is TGTGCCAGCAGCTTCACAGGATCCTACGAGCAGTACTTC. Residues: CASSFTGSYEQYF.

The rearrangement uses TRBV19 and TRBJ2-3; 10 positions agree with TRBD1. The CDR3 is 13 residues long. Germline V gene lookup returns CDR1 LNHDA and CDR2 SQIVND (reference sequence). J gave up 4 bases and V 8 bases, and 3 bases lay outside the gene matches. DNA for the CDR3: TGTGCCAGTCGACAGGGGGCGGCAGATACGCAGTATTTT. This sequence encodes CASRQGAADTQYF.